A single sample gave rise to the 10 T cell receptor beta chains below, sequenced in a study of blood T cell repertoires in COVID-19. Profiled with immunoSEQ multiplex PCR; TCRdb holds only in-frame clones, not every one. Here the sample spans 200,000 to 250,000 clones, roughly nine tenths being singletons. The sequencing sample was made of PBMCs or T cells enriched from blood (not recorded which). These receptor sequences come from a woman aged 25 to 39 with acute COVID-19.

This clone was counted a few times. This chain uses TRBV11-2 with TRBJ2-7; the D is unclear. Germline V lookup: CDR1 SGHAT, CDR2 FQNNGV. The CDR3 sequence is 16 residues long. V shed 1 base and J shed 2 bases, with 15 bases lying between them. CDR3 DNA sequence: TGTGCCAGCAGCTTAGTTCCGCAGGCACAGACCTACGAGCAGTACTTC. As protein: CASSLVPQAQTYEQYF. Variable domain in full (rest from reference TRBV11-2 and TRBJ2-7): EAGVAQSPRYKIIEKRQSVAFWCNPISGHATLYWYQQILGQGPKLLIQFQNNGVVDDSQLPKDRFSAERLKGVDSTLKIQPAKLEDSAVYLCASSLVPQAQTYEQYFGPGTRLTVT.

CDR3 bases: TGTGCCAGCAGCCCAAGCGGGGGGGCCCAAGAGACCCAGTACTTC. It yields the protein CASSPSGGAQETQYF. The J gene is TRBJ2-5, the V gene TRBV11-2, with TRBD2 matching 10 bases. Trimming cost V 5 bases and J 1 base; bases outside gene matches: 4. Germline CDR1 is SGHAT and CDR2 is FQNNGV. This CDR3 contains 15 residues. The full variable domain, with the rest looked up from reference TRBV11-2 and TRBJ2-5, is EAGVAQSPRYKIIEKRQSVAFWCNPISGHATLYWYQQILGQGPKLLIQFQNNGVVDDSQLPKDRFSAERLKGVDSTLKIQPAKLEDSAVYLCASSPSGGAQETQYFGPGTRLLVL.

The chain carries TRBV28 and TRBJ1-5, with a tentative D call TRBD1 (6 bases). The CDR3 length is 14 residues. V was trimmed by 4 bases and J by 7 bases, leaving 14 bases between them. Per the germline V gene, CDR1 is MDHEN and CDR2 is SYDVKM. DNA for the CDR3: TGTGCCAGCAGTTCCCCAGGGGAAACGCAGCCCCAGCATTTT. Its translation is CASSSPGETQPQHF.

The rearrangement joins TRBV11-1 to TRBJ1-1, with D possibly being TRBD1 (6 bases). Germline values: CDR1 SGHAT, CDR2 FQDESV (reference sequence). V was clipped by 5 bases and J by 1 base, with 11 bases between them. CDR3 length: 14 amino acids. In nucleotides, the CDR3 is TGTGCCAGCAGCGGAAGACAGGCGAACACTGAAGCTTTCTTT. Translating gives CASSGRQANTEAFF.

V and J are TRBV6-2 or TRBV6-3 and TRBJ2-1; D might be TRBD1 (5 bases). CDR1 and CDR2 (germline): MNHEY, SVGEGT. The CDR3 extends over 17 amino acids. V lost 0 bases, J lost 7 bases, and 19 bases lay in between. CDR3 sequence reads: CASSYSKGRVFQNEQFF. CDR3 bases: TGTGCCAGCAGTTACTCGAAGGGCAGGGTTTTTCAAAATGAGCAGTTCTTC.

This chain joins TRBV11-2 and TRBJ1-2; the D is unclear. Germline V gene sequence: CDR1 SGHAT, CDR2 FQNNGV. This CDR3 has 15 amino acids. Trimming took 1 base from V and 0 from J, leaving 9 bases between them. The CDR3 here is CASSLGGSSNYGYTF. For the CDR3, the DNA is TGTGCCAGCAGCTTAGGAGGGAGTTCTAACTATGGCTACACCTTC.

This clone was seen a handful of times. The J gene is TRBJ2-1, the V gene TRBV24-1; TRBD1 aligns across 11 bases. Germline V gives CDR1 KGHDR, CDR2 SFDVKD. V was pared by 4 bases and J by 6 bases, with 7 bases of the junction left unmatched. The CDR3 runs 16 residues. CDR3 bases: TGTGCCACCAGTGACCGGACAGGGGGCGCACTCAATGAGCAGTTCTTC. Its translation: CATSDRTGGALNEQFF.

The CDR3 bases are TGTGCCAGCAGCAAAAGGACAGGTGGAACCACTAGCGAAGCTTTCTTT. Residues: CASSKRTGGTTSEAFF. The V gene is TRBV11-2, the J gene TRBJ1-1; TRBD1 aligns across 7 bases. The J segment lost 8 bases and the V segment lost 5 bases, leaving 17 bases of the junction unmatched. The CDR3 runs to 16 residues. Germline CDR1 reads SGHAT; CDR2 reads FQNNGV.

This chain uses TRBV19 with TRBJ1-1; TRBD1 matches 8 bases. The germline CDR1 and CDR2 sequences are LNHDA and SQIVND (reference sequence). The ends lost 3 bases at V and 1 base at J; junction bases unmatched: 7. This CDR3 has 16 amino acids. In nucleotides, the CDR3 is TGTGCCAGTAGTATTGCCCCCAGGGGGCCGAACACTGAAGCTTTCTTT. This sequence encodes CASSIAPRGPNTEAFF.

The chain links TRBV25-1 to TRBJ1-5, with TRBD1 as a possible D gene (5 bases). Germline assignment: CDR1 MGHDK and CDR2 SYGVNS. Trimming removed 3 bases at V and 4 bases at J, with 10 bases between. The CDR3 has 14 amino acids. Written as DNA, the CDR3 is TGTGCCAGCAGTGAGTGGGGGGGAAATCAGCCCCAGCATTTT. It translates to CASSEWGGNQPQHF.